This T cell receptor beta chain was obtained from a study of T cells expressing NK-cell markers. Study-wide background: The authors derived TCR beta repertoires from sorted CD3+CD56+NKG2C+, CD3+CD56+NKG2C- and CD3+CD56-NKG2C+ T cells. Eight donors were sequenced, seven testing HCMV-seropositive and one testing seronegative. Study observations and caveats: Whether the expanded NKG2C+ T cell clones recognized HCMV remained unclear. Dominant NKG2C+ clonotypes in roughly 6 donors made up roughly 1.0-7.0% of CD8+ T cells.

CDR1 and CDR2 from the germline V gene are LNHDA and SQIVND (reference sequence). The length of the CDR3 is 15 residues. No DNA is given; TCRdb re-called the 5' RACE reads and lists each CDR3 protein once. This sample's table has over 350,000 distinct CDR3 sequences. Comments on this clonotype: Its specificity is unknown.

Sequencing was performed on blood T cells: a sorted CD56 or NKG2C T cell subset, CD4+ or CD8+ T cells, or bulk PBMC T cells (not recorded which). The genes are TRBV19 and TRBJ1-3. The origin of this receptor is a woman in her fifties or sixties in good health. The CDR3 loop is CASSIAQSSGNTIYF.